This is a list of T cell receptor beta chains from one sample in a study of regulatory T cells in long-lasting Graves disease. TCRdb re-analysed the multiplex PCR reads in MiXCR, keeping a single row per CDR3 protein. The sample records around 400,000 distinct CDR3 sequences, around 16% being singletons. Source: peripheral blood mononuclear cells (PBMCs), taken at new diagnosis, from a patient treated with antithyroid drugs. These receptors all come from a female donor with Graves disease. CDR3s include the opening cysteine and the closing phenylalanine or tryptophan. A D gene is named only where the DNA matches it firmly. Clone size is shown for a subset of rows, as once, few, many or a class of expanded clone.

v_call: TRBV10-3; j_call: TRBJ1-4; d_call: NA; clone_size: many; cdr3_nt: TGTGCCATCAGTGAGTCGTATGCAACTAATGAAAAACTGTTTTTT; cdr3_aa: CAISESYATNEKLFF
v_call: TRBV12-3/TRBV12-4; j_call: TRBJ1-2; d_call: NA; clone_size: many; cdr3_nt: TGTGCCAGCAGCCCGTCGAGGGTGCATGGCTACACCTTC; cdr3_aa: CASSPSRVHGYTF
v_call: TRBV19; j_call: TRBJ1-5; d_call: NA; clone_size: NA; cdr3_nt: TGTGCCAGTATCCTCGCCATGGGAGACAATCAGCCCCAGCATTTT; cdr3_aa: CASILAMGDNQPQHF
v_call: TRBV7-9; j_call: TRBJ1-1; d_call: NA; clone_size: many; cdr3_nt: TGTGCCAGCAGCTTAAACGGAAACACTGAAGCTTTCTTT; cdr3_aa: CASSLNGNTEAFF
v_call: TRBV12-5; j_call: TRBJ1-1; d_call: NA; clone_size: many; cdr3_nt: TGTGCTTCCGAAGGGGGTTTCACTGAAGCTTTCTTT; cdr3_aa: CASEGGFTEAFF
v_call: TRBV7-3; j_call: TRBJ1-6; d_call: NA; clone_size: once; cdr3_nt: TGTGCCAGCAGCTTAACCGCGTCTGGGAATTCACCCCTCCACTTT; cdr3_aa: CASSLTASGNSPLHF
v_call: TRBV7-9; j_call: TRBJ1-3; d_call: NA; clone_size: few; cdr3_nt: TGTGCCAGCAGCTTGGCAGGGACCTCTGGAAACACCATATATTTT; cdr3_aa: CASSLAGTSGNTIYF
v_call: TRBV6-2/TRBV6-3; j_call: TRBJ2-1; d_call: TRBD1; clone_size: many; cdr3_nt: TGTGCCAGCAGTTACTCTCAACCCGAGACAGGGAGATACAATGAGCAGTTCTTC; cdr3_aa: CASSYSQPETGRYNEQFF
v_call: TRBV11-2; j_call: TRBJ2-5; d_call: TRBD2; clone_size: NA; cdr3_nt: TGTGCCAGCAGCTTGGGGACTAGCAGGGCAGAGACCCAGTACTTC; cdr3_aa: CASSLGTSRAETQYF
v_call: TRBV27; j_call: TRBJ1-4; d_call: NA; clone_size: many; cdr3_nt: TGTGCCAGCAGCCGGTTCCTAGGGCTTCAAGAAAAACTGTTTTTT; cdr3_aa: CASSRFLGLQEKLFF
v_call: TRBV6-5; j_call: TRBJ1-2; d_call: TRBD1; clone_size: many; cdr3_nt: TGTGCCAGCAGTTTAAGGACAGGTCGCTATGGCTACACCTTC; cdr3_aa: CASSLRTGRYGYTF
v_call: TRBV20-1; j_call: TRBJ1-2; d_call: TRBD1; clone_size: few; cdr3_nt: TGCAGTGCTAGTCGGACAGGGCATGGCTACACCTTC; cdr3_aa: CSASRTGHGYTF
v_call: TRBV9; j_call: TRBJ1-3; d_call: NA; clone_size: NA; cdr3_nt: TGTGCCAGCAGCGTAGAAGGGAGGAACACCATATATTTT; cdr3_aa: CASSVEGRNTIYF
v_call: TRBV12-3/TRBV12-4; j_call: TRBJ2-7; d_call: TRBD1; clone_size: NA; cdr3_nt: TGTGCCAGCACCGCCGGGACAGGGGGCCTCGAGCAGTACTTC; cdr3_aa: CASTAGTGGLEQYF
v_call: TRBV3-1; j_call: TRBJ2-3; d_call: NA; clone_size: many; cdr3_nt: TGTGCCAGCAGCCAAGATGGGGGACCGTCAGATACGCAGTATTTT; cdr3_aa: CASSQDGGPSDTQYF
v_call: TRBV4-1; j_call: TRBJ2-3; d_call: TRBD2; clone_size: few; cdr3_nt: TGCGCCAGCAGCCGACCGGGACTACTGGCGAGCACAGATACGCAGTATTTT; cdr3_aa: CASSRPGLLASTDTQYF
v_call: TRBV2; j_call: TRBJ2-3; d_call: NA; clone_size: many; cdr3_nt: TGTGCCATCCTAGACGAGAGGGGCACAGATACGCAGTATTTT; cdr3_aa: CAILDERGTDTQYF
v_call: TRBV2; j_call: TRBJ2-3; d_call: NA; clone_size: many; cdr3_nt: TGTGCCAGCAAGGACGGGAGTCGCACAGATACGCAGTATTTT; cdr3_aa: CASKDGSRTDTQYF
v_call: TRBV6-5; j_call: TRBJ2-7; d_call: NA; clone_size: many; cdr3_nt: TGTGCCAGCAGTTACCACACCACCTACGAGCAGTACTTC; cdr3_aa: CASSYHTTYEQYF
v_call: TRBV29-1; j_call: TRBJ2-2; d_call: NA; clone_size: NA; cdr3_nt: TGCAGCGTTGTAGAGGACACGAACACCGGGGAGCTGTTTTTT; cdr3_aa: CSVVEDTNTGELFF
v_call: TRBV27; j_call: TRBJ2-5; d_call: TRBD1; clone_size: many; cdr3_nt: TGTGCCAGCAGTTCGGGGACAGGGGGAATCCCAGAGACCCAGTACTTC; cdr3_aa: CASSSGTGGIPETQYF
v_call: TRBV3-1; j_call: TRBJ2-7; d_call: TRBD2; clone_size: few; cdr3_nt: TGTGCCAGCAGCCAAGCTGGGGCTAGCGGAGCCTACGAGCAGTACTTC; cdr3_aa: CASSQAGASGAYEQYF
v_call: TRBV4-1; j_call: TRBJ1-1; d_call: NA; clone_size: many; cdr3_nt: TGCGCCAGCAGCCAGACAGAGAGGGAAGCTTTCTTT; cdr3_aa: CASSQTEREAFF
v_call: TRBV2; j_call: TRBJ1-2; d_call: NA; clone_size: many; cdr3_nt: TGTGCCAGCAGTGAAAATGGGCGGATTAAGGCGAACTATGGCTACACCTTC; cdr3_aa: CASSENGRIKANYGYTF
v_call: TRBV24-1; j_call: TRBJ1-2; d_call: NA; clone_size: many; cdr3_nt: TGTGCCACCAGTGAGACCGACTTCTATGGCTACACCTTC; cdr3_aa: CATSETDFYGYTF
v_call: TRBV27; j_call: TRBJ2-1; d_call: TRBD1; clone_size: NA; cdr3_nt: TGTGCCAGCAGTTCCTCACAGGGGTATGAGGGGAATGAGCAGTTCTTC; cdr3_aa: CASSSSQGYEGNEQFF
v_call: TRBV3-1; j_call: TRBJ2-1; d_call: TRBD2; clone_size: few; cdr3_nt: TGTGCCAGCAGCCCCCCCGGCGGGAGTCGCTCCTACAATGAGCAGTTCTTC; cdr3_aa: CASSPPGGSRSYNEQFF
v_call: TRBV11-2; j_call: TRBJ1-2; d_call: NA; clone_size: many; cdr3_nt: TGTGCCAGCAGCCCCCTGGCAGGCTGGCAGGGCTACACCTTC; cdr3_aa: CASSPLAGWQGYTF
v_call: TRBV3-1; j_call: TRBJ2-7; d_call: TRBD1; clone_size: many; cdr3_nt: TGTGCCAGCAGTGGGACAGGGAACCTCTACGAGCAGTACTTC; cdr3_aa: CASSGTGNLYEQYF
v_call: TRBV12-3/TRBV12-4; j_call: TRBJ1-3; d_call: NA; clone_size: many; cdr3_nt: TGTGCCAGCAGTGCCCCGGGTGGAAACACCATATATTTT; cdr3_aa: CASSAPGGNTIYF
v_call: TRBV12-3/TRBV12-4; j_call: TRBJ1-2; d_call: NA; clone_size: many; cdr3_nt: TGTGCCAGCGGACATAACTATGGCTACACCTTC; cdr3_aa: CASGHNYGYTF
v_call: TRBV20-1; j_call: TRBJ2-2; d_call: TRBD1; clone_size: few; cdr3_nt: TGCAGTGCCCTCAGGACAGGGAGTGGCGGGGAGCTGTTTTTT; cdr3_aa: CSALRTGSGGELFF
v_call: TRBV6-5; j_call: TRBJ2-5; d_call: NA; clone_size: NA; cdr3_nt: TGTGCCAGCAGTTACCAAGGGGTTCGGGGGGAGACCCAGTACTTC; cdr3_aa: CASSYQGVRGETQYF
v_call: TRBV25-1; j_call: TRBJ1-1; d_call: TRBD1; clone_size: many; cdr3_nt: TGTGCCAGCAGTTCAGCAAGACAGGGCTTTGGCACTGAAGCTTTCTTT; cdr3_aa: CASSSARQGFGTEAFF
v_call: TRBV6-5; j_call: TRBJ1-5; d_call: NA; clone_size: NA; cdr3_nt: TGTGCCAGCAGTTATCAACAGGGCTTTCAGCCCCAGCATTTT; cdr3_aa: CASSYQQGFQPQHF
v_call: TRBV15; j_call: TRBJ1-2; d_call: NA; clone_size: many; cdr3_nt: TGTGCCACCAGCAGAGATCGGGATGGCGATGGCTACACCTTC; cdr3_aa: CATSRDRDGDGYTF
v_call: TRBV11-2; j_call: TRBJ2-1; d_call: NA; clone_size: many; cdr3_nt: TGTGCCAGCAGCCTGGGGGGGATGTCGGGGGCCAATGAGCAGTTCTTC; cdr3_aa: CASSLGGMSGANEQFF
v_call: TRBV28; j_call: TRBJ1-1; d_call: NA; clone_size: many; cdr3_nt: TGTGCCAGCAGCCTCGGTCGGACCACTGAAGCTTTCTTT; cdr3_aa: CASSLGRTTEAFF
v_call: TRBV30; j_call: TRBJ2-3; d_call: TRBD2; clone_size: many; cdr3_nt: TGTGCCTGGGATCAGGGCGCGGGAGGTGATACGCAGTATTTT; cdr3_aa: CAWDQGAGGDTQYF
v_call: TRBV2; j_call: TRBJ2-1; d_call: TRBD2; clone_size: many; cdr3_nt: TGTGCCAGCAGTAAACTAGCGGGGAAGGGCAATGAGCAGTTCTTC; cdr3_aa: CASSKLAGKGNEQFF
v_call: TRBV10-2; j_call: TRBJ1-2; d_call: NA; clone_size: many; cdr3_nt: TGCGCCAGCAGTGATAGTGGCAGAACTCATAACTATGGCTACACCTTC; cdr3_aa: CASSDSGRTHNYGYTF
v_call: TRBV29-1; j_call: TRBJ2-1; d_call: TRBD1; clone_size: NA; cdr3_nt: TGCAGCGTCCCCGGGACAGGGAACAATGAGCAGTTCTTC; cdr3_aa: CSVPGTGNNEQFF
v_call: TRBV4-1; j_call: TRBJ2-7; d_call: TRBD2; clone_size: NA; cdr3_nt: TGCGCCAGCAGCCTCCCGACTAGCGGGAGTTACGAGCAGTACTTC; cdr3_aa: CASSLPTSGSYEQYF
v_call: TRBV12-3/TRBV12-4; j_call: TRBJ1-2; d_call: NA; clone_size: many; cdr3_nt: TGTGCCAGCAGTTTAGTCATCCGGGGAGGCTATGGCTACACCTTC; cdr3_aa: CASSLVIRGGYGYTF
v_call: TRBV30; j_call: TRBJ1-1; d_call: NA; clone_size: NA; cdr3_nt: NA; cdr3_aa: CAWTSGRGMNTEAFF
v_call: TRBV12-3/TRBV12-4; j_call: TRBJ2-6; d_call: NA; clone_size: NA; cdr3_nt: TGTGCCAGCAGTTTAGGGCAGATAACCAACTCTGGGGCCAACGTCCTGACTTTC; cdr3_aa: CASSLGQITNSGANVLTF
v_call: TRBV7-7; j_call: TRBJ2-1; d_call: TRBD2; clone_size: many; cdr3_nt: TGTGCTAGCAGCTTCGGACTAGTCAATGAGCAGTTCTTC; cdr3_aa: CASSFGLVNEQFF